This TCR beta chain comes out of a study of blood T cell repertoires in COVID-19. For the study at large: The study drew acute and convalescent COVID-19 samples from the United States, Italy and Spain. Sources were T cells, B-cell-depleted T cells, or PBMCs; the material itself was cDNA or gDNA.

Original analysis: Using reference gene primer amplification, nucleated cell counts were estimated. Repertoires were generated with immunoSEQ multiplex PCR, while TCRdb's copy carries only in-frame clones and drops some. Clone size and the V and J calls come from that table; the DNA yielded D and trimming. The data show approximately 380,000 clones, with 85% seen just once and approximately 3.6% held by the top ten. The count of this clone is one. The sequenced sample consisted of peripheral blood. This receptor was taken from a woman between 18 and 29 years old with acute or convalescent COVID-19.

The DNA for the CDR3 is TGTGCCAGCAGCTCCCCGACTAGCGGGGGGGATAATGAGCAGTTCTTC. Residues: CASSSPTSGGDNEQFF. The chain recombines TRBV7-6 with TRBJ2-1; 14 bases line up with TRBD2. This CDR3 is 16 amino acids long. Germline V CDR1 and CDR2: SGHVS, FNYEAQ. V was pared by 4 bases and J by 7 bases, with 6 bases of the junction left unmatched.